The 26 T cell receptor beta chains reported below all come from one sample, sequenced in a study of OX40 agonist ivuxolimab in advanced cancers. Libraries were prepared by immunoSEQ multiplex PCR; TCRdb keeps only in-frame clonotypes and omits some of them. Here the sample spans roughly 15,000 clones, around 80% being singletons. The source material was CD4+ or CD8+ T cells sorted from blood, sampled in a trial of the OX40 agonist ivuxolimab. These receptors were collected from an adult with an advanced solid tumor such as melanoma, head and neck, liver or kidney cancer.

This chain joins TRBV7-2 and TRBJ2-3; 12 bases map to TRBD2. V trimming: 6 bases; J trimming: 0 bases; junction bases outside the gene matches: 7. The CDR3 has 17 residues. Germline V CDR1 and CDR2: SGHTA, FQGNSA. CDR3 nucleotide sequence: TGTGCCAGCAGGTTACTAGCGGGGGGCTTCAGCACAGATACGCAGTATTTT. Protein sequence: CASRLLAGGFSTDTQYF.

The J gene is TRBJ2-1, the V gene TRBV6-5; possibly TRBD2 for D (5 bases). V lost 0 bases, J lost 8 bases, and 11 bases lay in between. CDR3 length: 14 amino acids. Germline loops: CDR1 MNHEY, CDR2 SVGAGI. CDR3 nucleotide sequence: TGTGCCAGCAGTTACTCCGTGCGGGTTTATGAGCAGTTCTTC. It encodes CASSYSVRVYEQFF.

This rearrangement joins TRBV10-1 to TRBJ2-3; no clear D. V was trimmed by 2 bases and J by 2 bases, leaving 11 bases between them. CDR3 length: 15 residues. CDR1 WNHNN and CDR2 SYGVQD come from the germline V gene (reference sequence). The CDR3 loop reads CASSEHNRPTDTQYF. CDR3 coding DNA: TGCGCCAGCAGTGAGCATAATCGGCCCACAGATACGCAGTATTTT.

The chain employs TRBV7-8 and TRBJ1-2; TRBD1 is a possible D gene (5 bases). V lost 2 bases to trimming and J lost 0 bases, with 7 bases between them. The CDR3 totals 14 residues. Germline lookup yields CDR1 SGHVS and CDR2 FQNEAQ. The CDR3 DNA sequence: TGTGCCAGCAGCTTACAGGGAGCTAACTATGGCTACACCTTC. Translation gives CASSLQGANYGYTF.

The rearrangement links TRBV14 to TRBJ1-2, with TRBD1 matching 8 bases. CDR1 and CDR2 from the germline V gene are SGHDN and FVKESK. The CDR3 runs to 16 residues. V shed 6 bases, J shed 4 bases, and the junction held 13 bases outside the gene matches. The CDR3 here is CASRRSGQGNSYGYTF. The CDR3 DNA reads TGTGCCAGCAGGCGGTCCGGACAGGGAAATTCCTATGGCTACACCTTC.

The chain uses TRBV5-1 and TRBJ2-7; 7 nucleotides align to TRBD1. Germline CDR1 SGHRS, CDR2 YFSETQ. V was pared by 1 base and J by 4 bases, with 5 bases of the junction left unmatched. This CDR3 is 14 amino acids long. The CDR3 spells CASSLTGEGYEQYF. DNA of the CDR3: TGCGCCAGCAGCTTGACAGGGGAAGGGTACGAGCAGTACTTC.

This sequence joins TRBV4-3 and TRBJ2-5, with D tentatively TRBD2 (5 bases). The J call may be in error: the DNA end matches TRBJ2-7 better. Germline assignment: CDR1 LGHNA and CDR2 YSLEER. CDR3 length: 17 amino acids. The CDR3 loop reads CASSQDRTVGYPYEQYF. CDR3 coding DNA: TGCGCCAGCAGCCAAGATCGGACTGTGGGGTACCCCTACGAGCAGTACTTC.

The CDR3 DNA is TGTGCCAGCAGACCGACAGTTATGAACACTGAAGCTTTCTTT. It specifies CASRPTVMNTEAFF. The chain joins TRBV27 to TRBJ1-1; maybe TRBD1 (5 bases). From germline, CDR1 is MNHEY and CDR2 SMNVEV (reference sequence). V shed 6 bases and J shed 0 bases, with 11 bases lying between them. This CDR3 spans 14 amino acids.

The chain employs TRBV19 and TRBJ1-1, with TRBD1 identical over 8 bases. The CDR3 runs to 15 residues. V shed 5 bases, J shed 1 base, and the junction held 6 bases outside the gene matches. Per germline, CDR1 LNHDA and CDR2 SQIVND (reference sequence). For the CDR3, the DNA is TGTGCCAGTAGTTCTAAAGGGACAGGGAACACTGAAGCTTTCTTT. Translating gives CASSSKGTGNTEAFF.

This chain links TRBV13 with TRBJ2-7; D is unresolved. Trimming cost V 2 bases and J 0 bases, with 8 bases left between them. The CDR3 has 14 residues. Germline assignment: CDR1 PRHDT and CDR2 FYEKMQ (reference sequence). In DNA form, the CDR3 reads TGTGCCAGCAGCTTAAGGGCGAGCTCCTACGAGCAGTACTTC. It codes for CASSLRASSYEQYF.

The V call is TRBV5-4, the J call TRBJ2-7; 7 bases match TRBD1. The ends lost 0 bases at V and 6 bases at J; junction bases unmatched: 6. This CDR3 is 14 amino acids long. Per the germline V gene, CDR1 is SGHNT and CDR2 is YYREEE (reference sequence). The CDR3 nucleotides are TGTGCCAGCAGCTTGGCACAGGGGAAGAGCGAGCAGTACTTC. The encoded protein is CASSLAQGKSEQYF.

V is TRBV12-5 and J is TRBJ2-5; D uncertain. Trimming took off 3 bases at V and 0 bases at J, with 8 bases between the two ends. CDR1 and CDR2 (germline): LGHNT, FRNRAP. This CDR3 comprises 14 residues. CDR3 loop: CASGLGRNQETQYF. The CDR3 bases are TGTGCTAGTGGTTTAGGCCGGAACCAAGAGACCCAGTACTTC.

The CDR3 reads CASSPTSGYEQYF. In DNA, the CDR3 is TGTGCCAGCAGCCCGACTAGTGGGTACGAGCAGTACTTC. V gene TRBV7-9 combines with J gene TRBJ2-7; possibly TRBD2 for D (6 bases). The CDR3 contains 13 residues. Germline CDR1 and CDR2: SEHNR and FQNEAQ (reference sequence). Trimming took 5 bases from V and 4 from J, leaving 12 bases between them.

The V and J genes are TRBV6-1 and TRBJ1-5, with D perhaps matching TRBD1 (6 bases). The CDR3 runs 15 residues. V was cut by 7 bases and J by 0 bases, with 13 bases left in between. Germline CDR1 is MNHNS and CDR2 is SASEGT. CDR3 DNA sequence: TGTGCCAGCACGAGTCAGGGGTATAGCAATCAGCCCCAGCATTTT. Amino acid sequence: CASTSQGYSNQPQHF.

The chain employs TRBV19 and TRBJ1-1; D is ambiguous. Germline V gene sequence: CDR1 LNHDA, CDR2 SQIVND (reference sequence). V lost 5 bases to trimming and J lost 1 base, with 11 bases between them. The CDR3 totals 14 residues. CDR3 nucleotide sequence: TGTGCCAGTAGTTTTATCCGGACGAACACTGAAGCTTTCTTT. Translated, it gives CASSFIRTNTEAFF.

The rearrangement joins TRBV5-8 to TRBJ1-2, with a possible D match to TRBD1 (5 bases). The V gene's germline CDR1 is SGHTS and CDR2 YDEGEE. V lost 1 base and J 10 bases, leaving 23 bases between the germline ends. This CDR3 is built from 16 residues. For the CDR3, the DNA is TGTGCCAGCAGCTTGCCTAGATTCGGGACCGGATTTTACTACACCTTC. Its translation is CASSLPRFGTGFYYTF.

This clone is a singleton in its sample. J is TRBJ2-7 and V is TRBV4-1, with 8 positions matching TRBD1. The CDR3 sequence is 15 residues long. The germline gives CDR1 MGHRA, CDR2 YSYEKL. The trim removed 1 base at V and 4 bases at J, leaving 6 bases unmatched. The CDR3 DNA is TGCGCCAGCAGCCAAGTCGCCAGGGGGCCTTACGAGCAGTACTTC. Protein product: CASSQVARGPYEQYF.

A remark on this clone: This may come from a read error, since a much larger clone is one base off. The sample carries other DNA sequences with the same CDR3. The chain couples TRBV18 to TRBJ2-7, with TRBD2 matching 12 bases. The CDR3 loop spans 12 amino acids. Germline CDR1 is KGHSH and CDR2 is LQKENI. The CDR3 sequence is CASTSGGYEQYF. The CDR3 DNA sequence: TGTGCCAGCACTAGCGGGGGGTACGAGCAGTATTTC.

The chain links TRBV28 to TRBJ1-3, with 7 bases that match TRBD1. The J segment lost 8 bases and the V segment lost 2 bases, leaving 12 bases of the junction unmatched. CDR3 length: 16 residues. Germline V gene lookup returns CDR1 MDHEN and CDR2 SYDVKM. CDR3 nucleotides: TGTGCCAGCAGTTTAAATATCGGCAGGGGGGAAGACACCATATATTTT. Protein sequence: CASSLNIGRGEDTIYF.

This clone was detected a few times. The rearrangement uses TRBV4-3 and TRBJ2-3; 7 bases align to TRBD2. With V trimmed by 1 base and J by 4 bases, 2 bases remained unmatched. The CDR3 runs to 14 residues. Germline-derived CDR1 and CDR2 are LGHNA and YSLEER. CDR3 nucleotides: TGCGCCAGCAGCCAAGCACGGGGGGCAGATACGCAGTATTTT. Its protein is CASSQARGADTQYF.

V usage is TRBV6-5 and J usage is TRBJ1-1; 9 nucleotides align to TRBD1. V trimming: 6 bases; J trimming: 3 bases; junction bases outside the gene matches: 5. CDR1 MNHEY and CDR2 SVGAGI come from the germline V gene. CDR3 length: 14 residues. The CDR3 reads CASSHRTGDTEAFF. CDR3 bases: TGTGCCAGCAGCCATCGGACAGGGGACACTGAAGCTTTCTTT.

This chain uses TRBV7-9 with TRBJ1-1, with D unresolved. Germline V gene data show CDR1 as SEHNR and CDR2 as FQNEAQ (reference sequence). The germline V and J ends were trimmed by 3 bases and 0 bases, with 8 bases remaining between them. This CDR3 has 14 residues. DNA of the CDR3: TGTGCCAGCAGCTTTGGTCAGATGAACACTGAAGCTTTCTTT. Translated, it gives CASSFGQMNTEAFF.

This clone was seen only once. This chain uses TRBV11-2 with TRBJ2-7; D is tentatively TRBD1 or TRBD2 (5 bases each). CDR3 length: 16 amino acids. The germline CDR1 and CDR2 sequences are SGHAT and FQNNGV. V was trimmed by 3 bases and J by 6 bases, leaving 21 bases between them. The CDR3 sequence is CASSLLHQGVGGEQYF. The CDR3 DNA reads as TGTGCCAGCAGCTTGCTCCACCAGGGAGTGGGTGGCGAGCAGTACTTC.

J is TRBJ1-2 and V is TRBV28, with 8 bases identical to TRBD1. There are 16 residues in the CDR3. Per the germline V gene, CDR1 is MDHEN and CDR2 is SYDVKM. Unmatched junction bases numbered 12, after V lost 5 bases and J lost 4 bases. In DNA form, the CDR3 reads TGTGCCAGCAGTGGCCGGGCAGGGGGCATCGGCTATGGCTACACCTTC. This codes for CASSGRAGGIGYGYTF.

The gene calls are TRBV30 and TRBJ2-1; 7 bases line up with TRBD1. Germline CDR1 reads GTSNPN; CDR2 reads SVGIG (reference sequence). The V and J ends lost 0 bases and 2 bases, in that order; junction bases with no gene match: 7. The CDR3 length is 16 residues. The CDR3 here is CAWSVSPGQPYNEQFF. CDR3 sequence (DNA): TGTGCCTGGAGTGTATCGCCGGGACAGCCCTACAATGAGCAGTTCTTC.

J is TRBJ1-1 and V is TRBV11-2, with 11 bases aligning to TRBD1. V was pared by 4 bases and J by 1 base, with 14 bases of the junction left unmatched. In germline, CDR1 is SGHAT, CDR2 FQNNGV. The CDR3 spans 19 residues. The CDR3 coding sequence is TGTGCCAGCAGCTCCCCCCGCCGGACAGGGGGCAGGCGGAACACTGAAGCTTTCTTT. Amino acid sequence: CASSSPRRTGGRRNTEAFF. The variable domain in full, with the rest retrieved from reference TRBV11-2 and TRBJ1-1, is EAGVAQSPRYKIIEKRQSVAFWCNPISGHATLYWYQQILGQGPKLLIQFQNNGVVDDSQLPKDRFSAERLKGVDSTLKIQPAKLEDSAVYLCASSSPRRTGGRRNTEAFFGQGTRLTVV.